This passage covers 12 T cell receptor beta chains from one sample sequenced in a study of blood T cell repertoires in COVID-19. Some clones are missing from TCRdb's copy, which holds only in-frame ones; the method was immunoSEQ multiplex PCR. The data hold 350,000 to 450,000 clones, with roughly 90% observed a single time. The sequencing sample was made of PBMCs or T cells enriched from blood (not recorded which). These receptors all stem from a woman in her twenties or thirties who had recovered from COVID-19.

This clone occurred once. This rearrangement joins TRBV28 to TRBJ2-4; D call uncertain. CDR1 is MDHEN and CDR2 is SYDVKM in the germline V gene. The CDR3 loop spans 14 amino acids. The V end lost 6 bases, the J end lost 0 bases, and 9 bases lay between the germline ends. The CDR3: CASRPPGAKNIQYF. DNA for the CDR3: TGTGCCAGCAGGCCCCCGGGAGCCAAAAACATTCAGTACTTC.

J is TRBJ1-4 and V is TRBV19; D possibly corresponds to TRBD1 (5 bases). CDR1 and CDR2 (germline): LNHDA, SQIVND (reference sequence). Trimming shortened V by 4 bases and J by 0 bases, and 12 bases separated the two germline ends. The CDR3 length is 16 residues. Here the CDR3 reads CASSKGLPATNEKLFF. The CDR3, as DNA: TGTGCCAGTAGTAAGGGACTACCTGCAACTAATGAAAAACTGTTTTTT.

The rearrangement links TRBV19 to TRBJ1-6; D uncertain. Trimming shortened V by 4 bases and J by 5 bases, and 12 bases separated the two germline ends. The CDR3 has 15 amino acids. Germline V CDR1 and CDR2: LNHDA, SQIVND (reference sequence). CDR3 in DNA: TGTGCCAGTAGTACCCGGACGGGAAATAATTCACCCCTCCACTTT. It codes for CASSTRTGNNSPLHF.

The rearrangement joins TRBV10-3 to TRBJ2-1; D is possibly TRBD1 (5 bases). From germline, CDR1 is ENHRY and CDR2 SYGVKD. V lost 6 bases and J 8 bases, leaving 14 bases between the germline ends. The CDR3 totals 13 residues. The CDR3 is CAISRGFRDEQFF. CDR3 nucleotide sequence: TGTGCCATCAGCCGAGGATTCAGGGATGAGCAGTTCTTC.

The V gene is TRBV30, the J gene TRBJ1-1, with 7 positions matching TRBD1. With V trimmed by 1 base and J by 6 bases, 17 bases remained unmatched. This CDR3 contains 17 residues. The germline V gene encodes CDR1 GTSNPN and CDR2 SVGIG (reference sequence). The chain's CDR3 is CAWSALRGGGVHAEAFF. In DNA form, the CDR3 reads TGTGCCTGGAGTGCCCTCCGAGGGGGCGGGGTGCACGCTGAAGCTTTCTTT.

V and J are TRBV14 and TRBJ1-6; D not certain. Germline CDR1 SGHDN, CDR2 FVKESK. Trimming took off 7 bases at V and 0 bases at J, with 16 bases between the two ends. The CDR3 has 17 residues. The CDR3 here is CASTHRGRSSYNSPLHF. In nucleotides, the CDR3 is TGTGCCAGCACCCACCGTGGGAGGAGCTCCTATAATTCACCCCTCCACTTT.

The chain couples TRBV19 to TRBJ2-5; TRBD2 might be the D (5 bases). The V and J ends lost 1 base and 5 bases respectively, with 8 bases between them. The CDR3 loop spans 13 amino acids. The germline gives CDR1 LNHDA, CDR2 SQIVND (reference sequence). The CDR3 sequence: CASSIVAMETQYF. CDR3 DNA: TGTGCCAGTAGTATAGTAGCGATGGAGACCCAGTACTTC.

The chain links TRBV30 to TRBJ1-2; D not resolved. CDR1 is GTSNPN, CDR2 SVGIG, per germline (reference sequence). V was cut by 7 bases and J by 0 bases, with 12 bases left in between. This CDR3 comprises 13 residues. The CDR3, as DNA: TGTGCCTCTAACCCCGGGACTAACTATGGCTACACCTTC. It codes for CASNPGTNYGYTF.

As DNA, the CDR3 is TGTGCCAGCAGTCCCTCTCTAGATACGCAGTATTTT. This sequence encodes CASSPSLDTQYF. V and J are TRBV7-9 and TRBJ2-3; D remains ambiguous. The CDR3 consists of 12 residues. Germline V gene lookup returns CDR1 SEHNR and CDR2 FQNEAQ (reference sequence). Deletions cut 6 bases from V and 5 bases from J, with 9 bases between. The full variable domain, rest sourced from reference TRBV7-9 and TRBJ2-3, is DTGVSQNPRHKITKRGQNVTFRCDPISEHNRLYWYRQTLGQGPEFLTYFQNEAQLEKSRLLSDRFSAERPKGSFSTLEIQRTEQGDSAMYLCASSPSLDTQYFGPGTRLTVL.

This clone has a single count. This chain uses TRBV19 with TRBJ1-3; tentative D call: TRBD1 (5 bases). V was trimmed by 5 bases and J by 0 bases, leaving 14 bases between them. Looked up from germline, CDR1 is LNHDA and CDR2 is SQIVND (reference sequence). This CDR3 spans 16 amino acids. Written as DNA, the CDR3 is TGTGCCAGTAGTTCGACAGCCCCCAGCTCTGGAAACACCATATATTTT. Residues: CASSSTAPSSGNTIYF.

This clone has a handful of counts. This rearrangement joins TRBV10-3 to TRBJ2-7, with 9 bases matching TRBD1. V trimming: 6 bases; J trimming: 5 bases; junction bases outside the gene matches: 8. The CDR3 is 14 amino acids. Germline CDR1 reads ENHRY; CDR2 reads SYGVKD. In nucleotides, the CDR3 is TGTGCCATCAGCGAGCCACGGACAGGGGACGAGCAGTACTTC. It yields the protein CAISEPRTGDEQYF.

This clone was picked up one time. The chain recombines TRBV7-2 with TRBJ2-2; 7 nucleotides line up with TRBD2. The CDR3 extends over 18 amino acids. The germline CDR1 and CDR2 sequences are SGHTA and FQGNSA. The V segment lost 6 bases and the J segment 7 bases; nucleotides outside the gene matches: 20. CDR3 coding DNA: TGTGCCAGCAGTTATCGGACTAGTTTCACCTTATTTGGCGGGGAGCTGTTTTTT. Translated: CASSYRTSFTLFGGELFF.